The rows below give T cell receptor beta chains drawn from one sample of a study of blood T cells in healthy people across ages. TCRdb re-called the 5' RACE reads with MiXCR, one entry per CDR3 protein. The sample contains 1.5 million to 2 million distinct CDR3 sequences, roughly two fifths of which appear only once. Sequencing was carried out using blood. The receptor set was obtained from a human donor in good health. CDR3s include the opening cysteine and the closing phenylalanine or tryptophan. D genes are given only for firm matches. Size is omitted from some rows. Given values are once, few, many or a class for expanded clones.

TRBJ2-3,TRBD1,few,TRBV2,CASSSPRDRALDTQYF,TGTGCCAGCAGTTCCCCCCGGGACAGGGCCCTTGATACGCAGTATTTT
TRBJ2-3,NA,NA,TRBV12-3/TRBV12-4,CASTDRTGPDTQYF,TGTGCCAGCACCGACCGGACGGGGCCAGATACGCAGTATTTT
TRBJ1-1,NA,few,TRBV18,CASSPNSGGITEAFF,TGTGCCAGCTCACCGAATTCGGGGGGCATCACTGAAGCTTTCTTT
TRBJ2-7,NA,NA,TRBV5-5,CASSGRSEVEQYF,TGTGCCAGCAGCGGGCGTAGCGAGGTCGAGCAGTACTTC
TRBJ2-3,TRBD2,few,TRBV20-1,CSAARLAGFITDTQYF,TGCAGTGCTGCTCGACTAGCGGGGTTTATCACAGATACGCAGTATTTT
TRBJ1-4,TRBD1,NA,TRBV6-5,CASSLTGIGEKLFF,TGTGCCAGCAGCTTGACAGGGATAGGTGAAAAACTGTTTTTT
TRBJ2-2,NA,NA,TRBV20-1,CSARALGTPTLGTGELFF,TGCAGTGCTAGGGCGCTTGGCACCCCAACCTTAGGCACCGGGGAGCTGTTTTTT
TRBJ2-3,TRBD2,NA,TRBV11-2,CASSLDWGGGRFSDTQYF,TGTGCCAGCAGCTTAGATTGGGGCGGGGGGAGGTTTTCAGATACGCAGTATTTT
TRBJ1-1,NA,few,TRBV4-3,CASSQGEGLMNTEAFF,TGCGCCAGCAGCCAGGGTGAGGGGTTAATGAACACTGAAGCTTTCTTT
TRBJ2-6,NA,NA,TRBV18,CASSPLLTSGANVLTF,TGTGCCAGCTCACCACTCTTGACGTCTGGGGCCAACGTCCTGACTTTC
TRBJ1-6,NA,NA,TRBV20-1,CSANQGFGSPLHF,TGCAGTGCTAACCAGGGTTTCGGCTCACCCCTCCACTTT
TRBJ2-3,TRBD1,few,TRBV7-2,CASSLEATGGTDTQYF,TGTGCCAGCAGCTTAGAGGCGACAGGGGGCACAGATACGCAGTATTTT
TRBJ2-3,NA,once,TRBV5-1,CASNSRPRGTDTQYF,TGCGCCAGCAACTCGCGGCCGCGGGGTACAGATACGCAGTATTTT
TRBJ2-4,TRBD2,NA,TRBV20-1,CSAWTSGGQNEQYF,TGCAGTGCTTGGACTAGCGGCGGCCAGAATGAGCAGTACTTC
TRBJ2-5,NA,NA,TRBV11-2,CASSLISGRVHQETQYF,TGTGCCAGCAGCTTAATTTCGGGCAGAGTCCACCAAGAGACCCAGTACTTC
TRBJ1-2,NA,NA,TRBV27,CASSLTRWEGYGYTF,TGTGCCAGCAGTTTAACCAGGTGGGAGGGCTATGGCTACACCTTC